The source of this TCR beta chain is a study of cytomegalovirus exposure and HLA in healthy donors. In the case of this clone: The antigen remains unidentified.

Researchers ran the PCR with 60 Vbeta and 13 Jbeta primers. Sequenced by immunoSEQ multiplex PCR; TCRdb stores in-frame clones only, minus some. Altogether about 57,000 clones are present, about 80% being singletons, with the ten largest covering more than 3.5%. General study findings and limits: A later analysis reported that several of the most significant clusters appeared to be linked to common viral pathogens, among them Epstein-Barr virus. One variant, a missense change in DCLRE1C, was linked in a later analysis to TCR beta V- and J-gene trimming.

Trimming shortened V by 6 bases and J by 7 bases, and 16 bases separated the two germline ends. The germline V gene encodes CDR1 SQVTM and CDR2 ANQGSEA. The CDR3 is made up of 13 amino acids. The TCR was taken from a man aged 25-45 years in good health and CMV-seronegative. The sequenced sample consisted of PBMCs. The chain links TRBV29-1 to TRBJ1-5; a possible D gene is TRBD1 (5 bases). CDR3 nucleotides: TGCAGCGTCCAAGACAGTATTGGGCAGCCCCAGCATTTT. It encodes CSVQDSIGQPQHF.